A selection of T cell receptor beta chains follows, all from one sample in a study of T-cell reconstitution after alpha-beta-depleted transplantation in children. From the PCR reads, TCRdb called clonotypes with MiXCR, one entry per CDR3 protein. The repertoire holds about 280,000 distinct CDR3 sequences, with roughly 10% as singletons. This specimen was peripheral blood, taken 180 days after TCRalphabeta/CD19-depleted stem cell transplant. These receptors all come from a male patient under 10 years old who had a stem cell transplant for chronic granulomatous disease, so the T cells may come from the graft donor. Both conserved end residues are part of each CDR3. Each record gives: J gene, D gene, clone size, V gene, CDR3 DNA, CDR3 protein. The D gene is left open where the match is weak. A clone size is listed for some rows: how often the clone was seen (once, few, many), or a class if it is expanded.

TRBJ1-5 TRBD1 - TRBV7-9 TGTGCCAGCAGCTCATATACTGGGACAGACTTAGGGCCCCAGCATTTT CASSSYTGTDLGPQHF
TRBJ2-7 TRBD2 many TRBV7-8 TGTGCCAGCAGCCTAGGACTAGCGGTCTCCTACGAGCAGTACTTC CASSLGLAVSYEQYF
TRBJ2-2 TRBD1 many TRBV19 TGTGCCAGTAGAAAGGACAGGTCACTTAACACCGGGGAGCTGTTTTTT CASRKDRSLNTGELFF
TRBJ2-7 TRBD1 many TRBV7-2 TGTGCCAGCAGCTCGATTAGGACAGGGACTGGCGAGCAGTACTTC CASSSIRTGTGEQYF
TRBJ2-1 TRBD2 many TRBV4-1 TGCGCCAGCAGATTTGACCCGGGGGGTCTGAATGAGCAGTTCTTC CASRFDPGGLNEQFF
TRBJ2-7 - few TRBV7-3 TGTGCCAGCAGCTTAAGGCGCTCGGCCGAGCAGTACTTC CASSLRRSAEQYF
TRBJ2-2 TRBD2 - TRBV15 TGTGCCACCAGCCTTATAACGGGAGGGTTGACGGGGGAGCCGTTTTTT CATSLITGGLTGEPFF
TRBJ2-7 TRBD1 many TRBV5-1 TGCGCCAGCAGCAGGGACAGGGAGTACGAGCAGTACTTC CASSRDREYEQYF
TRBJ2-1 TRBD1 many TRBV5-1 TGCGCCAGCAGCTTTGGCGACAGGGCGATGGGGCAGTTCTTC CASSFGDRAMGQFF
TRBJ2-1 - many TRBV20-1 TGCAGCATTGGGGCGGGAAGCTCCTACAATGAGCAGTTCTTC CSIGAGSSYNEQFF
TRBJ1-1 - many TRBV2 TGTGCCAGCAGCCACGGAAGGAACACTGAAGCTTTCTTT CASSHGRNTEAFF
TRBJ1-1 - many TRBV12-3/TRBV12-4 TGTGCCAGCAGTTTAGAGGAAGGGATGAACACTGAAGCTTTCTTT CASSLEEGMNTEAFF